A single sample gave rise to the 27 T cell receptor beta chains below, sequenced in a study of blood T cell repertoires in COVID-19. TCRdb's copy holds only in-frame clones and misses some; the assay was immunoSEQ multiplex PCR. The repertoire has hundreds of thousands of clones, roughly 87% of them found once; the top ten carry 8.5% to 10%. The specimen was PBMCs or T cells enriched from blood (not recorded which). The origin of the receptors is a woman between 18 and 29 years old who had recovered from COVID-19.

This chain uses TRBV7-6 with TRBJ1-4; no reliable D call. This CDR3 comprises 15 residues. Germline CDR1 SGHVS, CDR2 FNYEAQ. V was trimmed by 1 base and J by 1 base, leaving 7 bases between them. The CDR3 nucleotides read TGTGCCAGCAGCTTAGAGGCGGAAACTAATGAAAAACTGTTTTTT. Translating it yields CASSLEAETNEKLFF.

Details on this clone: Different DNA sequences within this sample yield the same CDR3. V and J are TRBV6-5 and TRBJ2-3, with TRBD1 matching 7 bases. Per germline, CDR1 MNHEY and CDR2 SVGAGI. The CDR3 extends over 14 amino acids. Trimming removed 6 bases from V and 1 base from J; junction bases left unmatched: 4. The CDR3 coding sequence is TGTGCCAGCAGCTCAGGACAGGGCACAGATACGCAGTATTTT. Translating gives CASSSGQGTDTQYF.

This clone came up once. This sequence joins TRBV5-6 and TRBJ1-2; 7 nucleotides match TRBD1. This CDR3 is built from 15 residues. J gave up 2 bases and V 3 bases, and 7 bases lay outside the gene matches. Per germline, CDR1 SGHDT and CDR2 YYEEEE. The DNA for the CDR3 is TGTGCCAGCAGCTCCCTATTACAGGGGAACTATGGCTACACCTTC. This codes for CASSSLLQGNYGYTF. The full variable domain, in which reference TRBV5-6 and TRBJ1-2 provide the parts outside the CDR3, is DAGVTQSPTHLIKTRGQQVTLRCSPKSGHDTVSWYQQALGQGPQFIFQYYEEEERQRGNFPDRFSGHQFPNYSSELNVNALLLGDSALYLCASSSLLQGNYGYTFGSGTRLTVV.

The chain carries TRBV7-9 and TRBJ2-3, with unresolved D. V was trimmed by 2 bases and J by 6 bases, leaving 6 bases between them. This CDR3 has 12 residues. CDR1 is SEHNR, CDR2 FQNEAQ, per germline (reference sequence). The CDR3 sequence: CASSLLGDTQYF. As DNA, the CDR3 is TGTGCCAGCAGCTTACTCGGGGATACGCAGTATTTT.

The CDR3 region is CASSQDGPREHVNEQFF. The CDR3 region has the DNA TGCGCCAGCAGCCAAGACGGCCCCAGGGAACACGTCAATGAGCAGTTCTTC. This sequence joins TRBV4-1 and TRBJ2-1, with D possibly TRBD1 on 5 matching bases. V was clipped by 0 bases and J by 6 bases, with 18 bases between them. There are 17 residues in the CDR3. Germline CDR1 and CDR2: MGHRA and YSYEKL.

The V call is TRBV24-1, the J call TRBJ1-2; D ambiguous. The CDR3 is made up of 16 amino acids. Germline CDR1 reads KGHDR; CDR2 reads SFDVKD. Trimming took 3 bases from V and 4 from J, leaving 17 bases between them. The CDR3: CATSDATQLPGYGYTF. The CDR3 DNA follows: TGTGCCACCAGTGATGCTACACAGCTCCCTGGCTATGGCTACACCTTC.

The chain employs TRBV5-1 and TRBJ1-5; D unclear. V was cut by 0 bases and J by 5 bases, with 12 bases left in between. The CDR3 covers 15 residues. From germline, CDR1 is SGHRS and CDR2 YFSETQ. The CDR3 sequence is CASSLDGGVHQPQHF. CDR3 sequence (DNA): TGCGCCAGCAGCTTGGATGGCGGGGTCCATCAGCCCCAGCATTTT.

The chain joins TRBV2 to TRBJ2-7; possible D gene TRBD2, 7 bases. CDR1 is SNHLY, CDR2 FYNNEI, per germline. CDR3 length: 14 amino acids. Between the trimmed V and J ends, which lost 4 bases and 6 bases, there was a span of 16 bases. The CDR3 is CASSGGGKLSEQYF. The CDR3 nucleotides read TGTGCCAGCAGTGGGGGGGGCAAACTCAGCGAGCAGTACTTC.

The chain carries TRBV7-9 and TRBJ1-3; tentatively, D is TRBD1 (6 bases). Trimming stripped 4 bases from V and 6 bases from J, with 16 bases between. The germline CDR1 and CDR2 sequences are SEHNR and FQNEAQ (reference sequence). The CDR3 totals 15 residues. The CDR3 region has the DNA TGTGCCAGCAGCTCGGGGCAGGGGCGTGAAAACACCATATATTTT. This gives the protein CASSSGQGRENTIYF.

V is TRBV28 and J is TRBJ2-1; 9 bases line up with TRBD2. Germline V gene data show CDR1 as MDHEN and CDR2 as SYDVKM. V gave up 8 bases and J gave up 6 bases; unmatched junction bases: 2. The CDR3 spans 12 residues. Here the CDR3 reads CASASGINEQFF. CDR3 nucleotide sequence: TGTGCCAGCGCTAGCGGGATCAATGAGCAGTTCTTC.

The rearrangement uses TRBV6-5 and TRBJ2-1; D perhaps matches TRBD2 (6 bases). V gave up 2 bases and J gave up 15 bases, with 14 bases separating them. This CDR3 has 12 amino acids. Looked up from germline, CDR1 is MNHEY and CDR2 is SVGAGI. CDR3: CASSYRDSGWFF. For the CDR3, the DNA is TGTGCCAGCAGTTACCGGGACTCAGGGTGGTTCTTC.

This clone appeared a single time. V gene TRBV6-2 or TRBV6-3 combines with J gene TRBJ1-6; D might be TRBD1 (5 bases). Deletions cut 5 bases from V and 9 bases from J, with 20 bases between. CDR1 and CDR2 (germline): MNHEY, SVGEGT. This CDR3 spans 16 amino acids. The CDR3 DNA reads TGTGCCAGCAGTAAACCGACAGCTGAGGAAAGTTCACCCCTCCACTTT. Protein sequence: CASSKPTAEESSPLHF.

This rearrangement joins TRBV7-3 to TRBJ1-6, with D possibly matching TRBD1 (5 bases). The V end was cut by 2 bases, the J end by 5 bases, with 10 bases between. The CDR3 has 15 residues. The germline CDR1 and CDR2 sequences are SGHTA and FQGTGA. The CDR3 sequence: CASSLGPGNNSPLHF. The CDR3 DNA reads as TGTGCCAGCAGCTTAGGGCCAGGGAATAATTCACCCCTCCACTTT.

V is TRBV5-6 and J is TRBJ1-2; weak D call: TRBD1 (6 bases). The CDR3 runs to 16 residues. Germline CDR1 and CDR2: SGHDT and YYEEEE. V lost 5 bases, J lost 4 bases, and 21 bases lay in between. DNA of the CDR3: TGTGCCAGCAGTGATAGTACAGGGTATCCCCTCTATGGCTACACCTTC. Translated: CASSDSTGYPLYGYTF.

V is TRBV25-1 and J is TRBJ2-7; tentative D call: TRBD2 (7 bases). Germline V gene lookup returns CDR1 MGHDK and CDR2 SYGVNS. CDR3 length equals 14 residues. Trimming removed 5 bases at V and 4 bases at J, with 15 bases between. Written as DNA, the CDR3 is TGTGCCAGCAGTCGGCGGGGGACACTGTACGAGCAGTACTTC. This codes for CASSRRGTLYEQYF.

V is TRBV7-8 and J is TRBJ2-5, with a tentative D call TRBD2 (5 bases). The CDR3 spans 15 residues. Germline-derived CDR1 and CDR2 are SGHVS and FQNEAQ. Trimming shortened V by 5 bases and J by 2 bases, and 15 bases separated the two germline ends. CDR3 sequence reads: CASSPRSLAQETQYF. DNA for the CDR3: TGTGCCAGCAGCCCGCGGTCCCTAGCTCAAGAGACCCAGTACTTC.

The chain has TRBV1 and TRBJ2-1; the table names TRBD1, a call not compared with the DNA. TRBV1 has pseudogene status. The CDR3 extends over 15 amino acids. The CDR3 DNA is TGCACCAGCAGCAGAGACAGGGGGCCGTACAATGAGCAGTTCTTC. Translation gives CTSSRDRGPYNEQFF.

The chain combines TRBV28 with TRBJ2-1; TRBD1 matches at 12 bases. Germline CDR1 and CDR2: MDHEN and SYDVKM. Trimming took 10 bases from V and 5 from J; bases not matched to a gene: 3. The CDR3 runs to 13 residues. The CDR3 coding sequence is TGTGCCATTGGGGACAGGGGGCACAATGAGCAGTTCTTC. Its protein is CAIGDRGHNEQFF.

V is TRBV19 and J is TRBJ1-5; D might be TRBD1 (5 bases). V dropped 6 bases and J dropped 5 bases, with 17 bases sitting between them. CDR1 is LNHDA, CDR2 SQIVND, per germline (reference sequence). The CDR3 has 15 residues. CDR3 amino acids: CASSLPRQSHQPQHF. CDR3 sequence (DNA): TGTGCCAGTAGCTTACCTCGACAGAGCCATCAGCCCCAGCATTTT. Together with reference TRBV19 and TRBJ1-5, the CDR3 gives the full variable domain: DGGITQSPKYLFRKEGQNVTLSCEQNLNHDAMYWYRQDPGQGLRLIYYSQIVNDFQKGDIAEGYSVSREKKESFPLTVTSAQKNPTAFYLCASSLPRQSHQPQHFGDGTRLSIL.

The rearrangement links TRBV7-6 to TRBJ1-2, with D maybe TRBD1 (6 bases). Trimming cost V 3 bases and J 3 bases, with 11 bases left between them. CDR1 SGHVS and CDR2 FNYEAQ come from the germline V gene. The CDR3 extends over 14 amino acids. The CDR3 sequence: CASSFPDSYYGYTF. For the CDR3, the DNA is TGTGCCAGCAGCTTCCCGGACAGCTACTATGGCTACACCTTC. Full variable domain (remainder filled in from reference TRBV7-6 and TRBJ1-2): GAGVSQSPRYKVTKRGQDVALRCDPISGHVSLYWYRQALGQGPEFLTYFNYEAQQDKSGLPNDRFSAERPEGSISTLTIQRTEQRDSAMYRCASSFPDSYYGYTFGSGTRLTVV.

V and J are TRBV6-2 or TRBV6-3 and TRBJ2-7, with D possibly matching TRBD1 (5 bases). Germline V gene sequence: CDR1 MNHEY, CDR2 SVGEGT. This CDR3 has 16 amino acids. V was trimmed by 0 bases and J by 1 base, leaving 13 bases between them. CDR3 nucleotides: TGTGCCAGCAGTTACTCCCCCCGACAGCAATCCTACGAGCAGTACTTC. This codes for CASSYSPRQQSYEQYF.

The chain is built from TRBV28 and TRBJ1-1; D unclear. Per germline, CDR1 MDHEN and CDR2 SYDVKM. This CDR3 is built from 13 residues. V lost 4 bases to trimming and J lost 1 base, with 7 bases between them. The CDR3 is CASSWSSNTEAFF. Here the CDR3 DNA reads TGTGCCAGCAGTTGGAGTTCGAACACTGAAGCTTTCTTT.

In its sample, this clone was seen once. The chain links TRBV27 to TRBJ2-7, with 11 bases lining up with TRBD2. The length of the CDR3 is 16 residues. CDR1 and CDR2 from the germline V gene are MNHEY and SMNVEV (reference sequence). V was clipped by 6 bases and J by 3 bases; unmatched bases: 10. In DNA, the CDR3 is TGTGCCAGCAGGATAATAGCGGGAGGGAGGGGCTACGAGCAGTACTTC. Protein sequence: CASRIIAGGRGYEQYF.

The chain carries TRBV7-2 and TRBJ2-7; 8 bases align to TRBD1. Losses at the gene ends were 5 bases for V and 1 base for J; bases not matched to a gene: 10. CDR3 length: 16 amino acids. CDR1 is SGHTA, CDR2 FQGNSA, per germline. The CDR3, as DNA: TGTGCCAGCAGCCGGGATCAGGGGGCCGGATCCTACGAGCAGTACTTC. It specifies CASSRDQGAGSYEQYF.

The V gene is TRBV5-1, the J gene TRBJ1-1; TRBD1 matches 11 bases. Germline values: CDR1 SGHRS, CDR2 YFSETQ. The CDR3 loop spans 19 amino acids. V was clipped by 0 bases and J by 1 base; unmatched bases: 11. DNA of the CDR3: TGCGCCAGCAGCTTGGCACGTGGGACAGGGGGACTGGGGAACACTGAAGCTTTCTTT. This translates into CASSLARGTGGLGNTEAFF.

The genes are TRBV7-6 and TRBJ1-5, with a tentative D call TRBD1 (6 bases). Between the trimmed V and J ends, which lost 2 bases and 7 bases, there was a span of 12 bases. Germline values: CDR1 SGHVS, CDR2 FNYEAQ. This CDR3 is 14 amino acids long. CDR3 sequence reads: CASSLMGHLQPQHF. The CDR3 DNA sequence: TGTGCCAGCAGCTTAATGGGACACTTACAGCCCCAGCATTTT. Using reference TRBV7-6 and TRBJ1-5 for the parts outside the CDR3, the full variable domain is GAGVSQSPRYKVTKRGQDVALRCDPISGHVSLYWYRQALGQGPEFLTYFNYEAQQDKSGLPNDRFSAERPEGSISTLTIQRTEQRDSAMYRCASSLMGHLQPQHFGDGTRLSIL.

This chain links TRBV6-5 with TRBJ1-5; TRBD1 might be the D (5 bases). Germline-derived CDR1 and CDR2 are MNHEY and SVGAGI. CDR3 size: 13 residues. V was trimmed by 5 bases and J by 5 bases, leaving 10 bases between them. CDR3 protein: CASSRQSHQPQHF. The CDR3 bases are TGTGCCAGCAGTAGACAGAGCCATCAGCCCCAGCATTTT.